This T cell receptor beta chain is drawn from a study of T cell responses to AZD1222 COVID-19 vaccine. Findings and caveats of the study: Dominant CD4 TCR responses targeted spike regions 160-218 and 743-854. Donor demographics were predominantly white British with a female majority; clonal diversity may be underestimated. Nearly half of spike-specific TCRs reportedly target unmutated variant regions.

A word on this clone: What it recognizes is unknown.

Data came from immunoSEQ multiplex PCR; TCRdb stores just in-frame clones and leaves some out. Of more than 100,000 clones listed, about nine tenths are singletons. The starting material was peripheral blood, obtained on day 0 of AZD1222 vaccination. The sequence came from an adult in good health.

In DNA form, the CDR3 reads TGTGCCAGCAGTTTATGGCGGACAGGGTCAGAGACCCAGTACTTC. It translates to CASSLWRTGSETQYF. The chain links TRBV28 to TRBJ2-5, with 8 bases fitting TRBD1. There are 15 residues in the CDR3. With 0 bases clipped from V and 4 bases from J, the junction kept 4 bases outside the gene matches. Germline lookup yields CDR1 MDHEN and CDR2 SYDVKM.